The 12 T cell receptor beta chains below come from one sample, sequenced in a study of T cell repertoires in aging, cancer and after chemotherapy. Rearranged V-D-J TRB sequences were amplified with a mixed TRB-A/B primer pool. Each CDR3 protein is one row after TCRdb ran MiXCR on the multiplex PCR reads. The table has about 8,600 distinct CDR3 sequences, 20% to 30% seen once. TCR beta rearrangements were amplified from peripheral blood genomic DNA. The sequenced sample consisted of blood. These TCRs come from a human donor with a blood cancer.

This clonotype counts as medium-sized. The chain combines TRBV19 with TRBJ2-3; 8 bases agree with TRBD2. In germline, CDR1 is LNHDA, CDR2 SQIVND (reference sequence). There are 14 residues in the CDR3. With V trimmed by 9 bases and J by 4 bases, 9 bases remained unmatched. The CDR3 reads CASRVIAGSDTQYF. Written as DNA, the CDR3 is TGTGCCAGCAGAGTAATAGCGGGGTCAGATACGCAGTATTTT.

The chain recombines TRBV4-3 with TRBJ1-2, with D possibly TRBD1 on 5 matching bases. The V and J ends lost 0 bases and 2 bases respectively, with 10 bases between them. Germline values: CDR1 LGHNA, CDR2 YSLEER. This CDR3 spans 15 amino acids. The CDR3 protein is CASSQDSGPNYGYTF. CDR3 in DNA: TGCGCCAGCAGCCAAGATTCGGGACCCAACTATGGCTACACCTTC.

Turning to this clonotype: Since a much larger clone is just one base distant, this may be a read error. The V gene is TRBV6-2 or TRBV6-3, the J gene TRBJ2-2; 8 nucleotides match TRBD1. CDR3 length: 15 amino acids. Trimming removed 10 bases from V and 1 base from J; junction bases left unmatched: 8. Germline V lookup: CDR1 MNHEY, CDR2 SVGEGT. The CDR3 region has the DNA TGTGCCATCAGAACCGGGACAGGGAACACCGGGGAGCTGTTTTTT. Amino acids: CAIRTGTGNTGELFF.

This clonotype was seen a few times. The CDR3 sequence: CASRRSGGDNNEQFF. The CDR3, as DNA: TGTGCCAGCAGGCGAAGCGGGGGGGACAACAATGAGCAGTTCTTC. The J gene is TRBJ2-1, the V gene TRBV6-6, with TRBD2 identical over 10 bases. V trimming: 6 bases; J trimming: 5 bases; junction bases outside the gene matches: 7. Germline CDR1 is MNHNY and CDR2 is SVGAGI (reference sequence). CDR3 length: 15 amino acids.

This clonotype turned up a few times. The chain has TRBV7-6 and TRBJ1-1; perhaps TRBD1 as D (6 bases). V lost 5 bases and J 1 base, leaving 11 bases between the germline ends. This CDR3 has 14 amino acids. The V gene's germline CDR1 is SGHVS and CDR2 FNYEAQ. The CDR3 loop is CASSLWTENTEAFF. CDR3 coding DNA: TGTGCCAGCAGCCTATGGACAGAGAACACTGAAGCTTTCTTT.

This clonotype qualifies as medium-sized. The chain recombines TRBV5-4 with TRBJ2-6; TRBD2 agrees at 14 bases. Germline V CDR1 and CDR2: SGHNT, YYREEE (reference sequence). CDR3 length: 19 residues. V lost 4 bases and J lost 1; bases outside the gene matches: 7. CDR3 amino acids: CASSPGLAGVGSGANVLTF. CDR3 sequence (DNA): TGTGCCAGCAGCCCGGGACTAGCGGGAGTTGGTTCTGGGGCCAACGTCCTGACTTTC. Together with reference TRBV5-4 and TRBJ2-6, the CDR3 gives the full variable domain: ETGVTQSPTHLIKTRGQQVTLRCSSQSGHNTVSWYQQALGQGPQFIFQYYREEENGRGNFPPRFSGLQFPNYSSELNVNALELDDSALYLCASSPGLAGVGSGANVLTFGAGSRLTVL.

This sequence joins TRBV7-2 and TRBJ1-1, with a possible D match to TRBD1 (6 bases). Germline V lookup: CDR1 SGHTA, CDR2 FQGNSA. The CDR3 runs 16 residues. The V gene lost 0 bases and the J gene lost 5 bases, with 16 bases spanning the gap. This chain's CDR3 is CASSLARPGGATEAFF. CDR3 coding DNA: TGTGCCAGCAGCTTAGCGCGGCCGGGGGGGGCGACTGAAGCTTTCTTT. The variable domain in full, with the rest retrieved from reference TRBV7-2 and TRBJ1-1, is GAGVSQSPSNKVTEKGKDVELRCDPISGHTALYWYRQSLGQGLEFLIYFQGNSAPDKSGLPSDRFSAERTGGSVSTLTIQRTQQEDSAVYLCASSLARPGGATEAFFGQGTRLTVV.

This clonotype qualifies as medium-sized. This rearrangement joins TRBV24-1 to TRBJ2-3; 10 nucleotides line up with TRBD1. Unmatched junction bases numbered 11, after V lost 12 bases and J lost 0 bases. Germline V gene lookup returns CDR1 KGHDR and CDR2 SFDVKD. The CDR3 is 16 amino acids. In nucleotides, the CDR3 is TGTGCCGTAGACAGGGGGCGACGTACTAGCACAGATACGCAGTATTTT. Translation: CAVDRGRRTSTDTQYF.

This sequence joins TRBV12-3 or TRBV12-4 and TRBJ2-5; no clear D. The CDR3 loop spans 16 amino acids. Between the trimmed V and J ends, which lost 5 bases and 4 bases, there was a span of 20 bases. CDR3: CASSPPGRPRGETQYF. The CDR3 DNA follows: TGTGCCAGCAGTCCCCCGGGCCGGCCCCGCGGAGAGACCCAGTACTTC.

V gene TRBV6-2 or TRBV6-3 combines with J gene TRBJ1-6; D remains ambiguous. The germline gives CDR1 MNHEY, CDR2 SVGEGT. Trimming took 6 bases from V and 5 from J, leaving 14 bases between them. The CDR3 is 15 residues long. The CDR3: CASRKAGADNSPLHF. The CDR3 DNA is TGTGCCAGCAGGAAGGCCGGCGCTGATAATTCACCCCTCCACTTT.

This rearrangement joins TRBV6-5 to TRBJ1-2, with D unresolved. There are 14 residues in the CDR3. In germline, CDR1 is MNHEY, CDR2 SVGAGI. V lost 5 bases and J 2 bases, leaving 12 bases between the germline ends. The CDR3 coding sequence is TGTGCCAGCAGTGAGTCGATAGGGAACTATGGCTACACCTTC. Translation: CASSESIGNYGYTF.

Here the CDR3 reads CASSLGGNTDTQYF. CDR3 DNA sequence: TGTGCCAGCAGCTTGGGGGGGAACACAGATACGCAGTATTTT. This chain links TRBV5-6 with TRBJ2-3, with D possibly called TRBD1 or TRBD2 (5 bases each). Germline lookup yields CDR1 SGHDT and CDR2 YYEEEE. The CDR3 runs to 14 residues. The V and J ends lost 0 bases and 2 bases respectively, with 7 bases between them.